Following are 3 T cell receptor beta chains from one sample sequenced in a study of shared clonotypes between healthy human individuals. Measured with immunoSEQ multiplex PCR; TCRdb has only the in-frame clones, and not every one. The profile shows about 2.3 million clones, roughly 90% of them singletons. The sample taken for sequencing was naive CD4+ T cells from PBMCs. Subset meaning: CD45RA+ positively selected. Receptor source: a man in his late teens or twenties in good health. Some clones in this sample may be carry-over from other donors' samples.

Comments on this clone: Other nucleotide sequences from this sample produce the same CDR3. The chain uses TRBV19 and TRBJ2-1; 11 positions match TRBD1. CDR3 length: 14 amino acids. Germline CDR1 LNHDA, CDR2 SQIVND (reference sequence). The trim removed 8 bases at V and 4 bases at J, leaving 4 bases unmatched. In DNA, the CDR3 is TGTGCCAGTTCCGGGACAGGGGGGTACAATGAGCAGTTCTTC. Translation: CASSGTGGYNEQFF.

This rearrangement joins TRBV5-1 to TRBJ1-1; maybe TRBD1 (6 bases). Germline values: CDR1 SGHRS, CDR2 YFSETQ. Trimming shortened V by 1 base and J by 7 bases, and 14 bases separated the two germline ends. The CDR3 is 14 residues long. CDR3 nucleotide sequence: TGCGCCAGCAGCTTGAACCTACAGGGTATTGAAGCTTTCTTT. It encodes CASSLNLQGIEAFF.

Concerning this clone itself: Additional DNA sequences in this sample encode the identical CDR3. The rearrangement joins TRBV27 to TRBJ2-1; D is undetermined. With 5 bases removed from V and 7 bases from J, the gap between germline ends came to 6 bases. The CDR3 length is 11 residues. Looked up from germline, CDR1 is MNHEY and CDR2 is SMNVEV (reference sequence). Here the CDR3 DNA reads TGTGCCAGCAGTATTCGGAATGAGCAGTTCTTC. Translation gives CASSIRNEQFF.